The 20 T cell receptor beta chains below come from one sample, sequenced in a study of siplizumab effects on memory and regulatory T cells. The assay was immunoSEQ multiplex PCR, and TCRdb's table has in-frame clones only and misses some. Altogether some 62,000 clones are present, roughly 85% being singletons, with the ten largest covering 3% to 4%. The sample consisted of memory CD4+ T cells sorted from blood. Every receptor here comes from a human donor in good health.

This clone was counted between two and nine times. V gene TRBV4-2 combines with J gene TRBJ2-4, with 10 bases that match TRBD2. The J segment lost 6 bases and the V segment lost 3 bases, leaving 2 bases of the junction unmatched. The CDR3 spans 14 residues. CDR1 and CDR2 from the germline V gene are LGHNA and YNFKEQ. The CDR3 nucleotides are TGTGCCAGCAGCCACGAGCGGGAGGGAAACATTCAGTACTTC. It yields the protein CASSHEREGNIQYF.

The chain's CDR3 is CAASRDRGLSGETQYF. The CDR3 DNA reads as TGTGCCGCCAGCCGGGACAGGGGGCTCTCAGGGGAGACCCAGTACTTC. The V and J genes are TRBV10-3 and TRBJ2-5; the match to TRBD1 covers 12 bases. V lost 11 bases and J lost 5; bases outside the gene matches: 15. This CDR3 is built from 16 residues. The germline gives CDR1 ENHRY, CDR2 SYGVKD.

In this sample, this clone turned up once. The rearrangement joins TRBV4-1 to TRBJ2-2, with 9 bases that match TRBD1. CDR3 size: 15 residues. The trim removed 5 bases at V and 8 bases at J, leaving 9 bases unmatched. Germline loops: CDR1 MGHRA, CDR2 YSYEKL. The CDR3 reads CASSVGQGKRGELFF. CDR3 bases: TGCGCCAGCAGCGTTGGACAGGGGAAGAGGGGGGAGCTGTTTTTT.

The V gene is TRBV5-4, the J gene TRBJ2-7, with D possibly TRBD1 on 6 matching bases. The CDR3 is made up of 15 amino acids. CDR1 and CDR2 (germline): SGHNT, YYREEE (reference sequence). Trimming took 1 base from V and 3 from J, leaving 14 bases between them. The chain's CDR3 is CASSLRPGDRYEQYF. The DNA of the CDR3 is TGTGCCAGCAGCTTGCGGCCAGGGGACCGCTACGAGCAGTACTTC. Full variable domain (rest looked up from reference TRBV5-4 and TRBJ2-7): ETGVTQSPTHLIKTRGQQVTLRCSSQSGHNTVSWYQQALGQGPQFIFQYYREEENGRGNFPPRFSGLQFPNYSSELNVNALELDDSALYLCASSLRPGDRYEQYFGPGTRLTVT.

This clone has only one observation. The V call is TRBV5-4, the J call TRBJ2-3, with 12 bases lining up with TRBD2. V trimming: 0 bases; J trimming: 4 bases; junction bases outside the gene matches: 3. CDR3 length: 16 amino acids. Germline V CDR1 and CDR2: SGHNT, YYREEE (reference sequence). In nucleotides, the CDR3 is TGTGCCAGCAGCTTGGGACTAGCGGGAGTTTCAGATACGCAGTATTTT. Its translation is CASSLGLAGVSDTQYF. The variable domain in full, with the rest retrieved from reference TRBV5-4 and TRBJ2-3, is ETGVTQSPTHLIKTRGQQVTLRCSSQSGHNTVSWYQQALGQGPQFIFQYYREEENGRGNFPPRFSGLQFPNYSSELNVNALELDDSALYLCASSLGLAGVSDTQYFGPGTRLTVL.

The V call is TRBV11-2, the J call TRBJ1-2; D gene unclear. CDR1 is SGHAT and CDR2 is FQNNGV in the germline V gene. V gave up 2 bases and J gave up 4 bases, with 2 bases separating them. CDR3 size: 11 residues. Here the CDR3 DNA reads TGTGCCAGCAGCTTAAGCTATGGCTACACCTTC. This gives the protein CASSLSYGYTF.

The chain links TRBV10-3 to TRBJ1-4; no definite D call. V lost 4 bases, J lost 4 bases, and 13 bases lay in between. There are 15 residues in the CDR3. Germline values: CDR1 ENHRY, CDR2 SYGVKD. The chain's CDR3 is CAISGAENFNEKLFF. CDR3 in DNA: TGTGCCATCAGTGGGGCAGAAAACTTTAATGAAAAACTGTTTTTT.

DNA of the CDR3: TGTGCCAGCAGTTTACTTACCGGGGACCAGCCCCAGCATTTT. Amino acids: CASSLLTGDQPQHF. The chain carries TRBV27 and TRBJ1-5; maybe TRBD1 (5 bases). CDR3 size: 14 residues. Trimming stripped 2 bases from V and 7 bases from J, with 12 bases between. Germline CDR1 reads MNHEY; CDR2 reads SMNVEV (reference sequence).

This clone appeared once. The gene calls are TRBV6-6 and TRBJ1-2; TRBD1 matches at 8 bases. The germline V gene has CDR1 MNHNY and CDR2 SVGAGI (reference sequence). Unmatched junction bases numbered 6, after V lost 6 bases and J lost 6 bases. There are 13 residues in the CDR3. Here the CDR3 DNA reads TGTGCCAGCAGAATGGACAGGGTAAATGGCTACACCTTC. Translating it yields CASRMDRVNGYTF.

This clone was seen only once. This chain links TRBV4-1 with TRBJ1-4; D may be TRBD1 (6 bases). Germline CDR1 and CDR2: MGHRA and YSYEKL. V was shortened by 4 bases and J by 3 bases, with 15 bases between the two germline ends. The CDR3 runs to 16 residues. The CDR3 loop is CASSRNRDGANEKLFF. The DNA of the CDR3 is TGCGCCAGCAGCCGCAACAGGGATGGAGCTAATGAAAAACTGTTTTTT.

The rearrangement uses TRBV5-1 and TRBJ2-7; D call uncertain. CDR1 is SGHRS and CDR2 is YFSETQ in the germline V gene. V was shortened by 4 bases and J by 1 base, with 3 bases between the two germline ends. This CDR3 region has 11 residues. CDR3 sequence reads: CASSDSYEQYF. The CDR3 DNA is TGCGCCAGCAGCGATTCCTACGAGCAGTACTTC.

Details on this clone: One junction end does not reproduce the germline sequence, and a read error may be involved. V usage is TRBV10-1 and J usage is TRBJ2-7, with D possibly being TRBD2 (7 bases). The CDR3 covers 12 residues. The germline gives CDR1 WNHNN, CDR2 SYGVQD (reference sequence). The CDR3, as DNA: TGCGCCAGCAGTGCCGCGGGTCAGGGGACTAATTTC. Protein product: CASSAAGQGTNF.

This chain connects TRBV6-5 to TRBJ1-4, with 7 bases aligning to TRBD1. V shed 5 bases, J shed 6 bases, and the junction held 9 bases outside the gene matches. The CDR3 contains 15 residues. The germline V gene encodes CDR1 MNHEY and CDR2 SVGAGI. Written as DNA, the CDR3 is TGTGCCAGCAGTAGAACAGGGGTGAGATATGAAAAACTGTTTTTT. It codes for CASSRTGVRYEKLFF.

The chain uses TRBV9 and TRBJ1-5; 9 bases match TRBD1. CDR1 and CDR2 from the germline V gene are SGDLS and YYNGEE. With 7 bases clipped from V and 2 bases from J, the junction kept 4 bases outside the gene matches. The length of the CDR3 is 14 residues. CDR3 DNA sequence: TGTGCCAGCGGACAGGGGAAGGGCAATCAGCCCCAGCATTTT. Residues: CASGQGKGNQPQHF.

The chain combines TRBV29-1 with TRBJ1-3, with 7 positions matching TRBD1. Germline V gene sequence: CDR1 SQVTM, CDR2 ANQGSEA. This CDR3 has 14 amino acids. The V and J ends lost 7 bases and 2 bases, in that order; junction bases with no gene match: 8. The CDR3: CSASQTGAGNTIYF. Here the CDR3 DNA reads TGCAGCGCTTCCCAAACAGGGGCTGGAAACACCATATATTTT. The full variable domain, its missing parts supplied by reference TRBV29-1 and TRBJ1-3, is SAVISQKPSRDICQRGTSLTIQCQVDSQVTMMFWYRQQPGQSLTLIATANQGSEATYESGFVIDKFPISRPNLTFSTLTVSNMSPEDSSIYLCSASQTGAGNTIYFGEGSWLTVV.

The chain is built from TRBV10-3 and TRBJ1-1; D is uncertain. There are 15 residues in the CDR3. Between the trimmed V and J ends, which lost 0 bases and 1 base, there was a span of 9 bases. Per germline, CDR1 ENHRY and CDR2 SYGVKD. The CDR3 here is CAISESSKGNTEAFF. CDR3 DNA sequence: TGTGCCATCAGTGAGTCGAGTAAAGGGAACACTGAAGCTTTCTTT.

The genes are TRBV5-1 and TRBJ1-2; 8 bases match TRBD1. CDR1 SGHRS and CDR2 YFSETQ come from the germline V gene. The V segment lost 6 bases and the J segment 7 bases; nucleotides outside the gene matches: 14. The CDR3 runs to 15 residues. The CDR3 protein is CASNSGQGLIGGYTF. The DNA of the CDR3 is TGCGCCAGCAACTCCGGACAGGGACTAATAGGTGGCTACACCTTC.

The V and J genes are TRBV7-9 and TRBJ2-7; tentative D call: TRBD1 (6 bases). The V end lost 8 bases, the J end lost 2 bases, and 16 bases lay between the germline ends. Germline assignment: CDR1 SEHNR and CDR2 FQNEAQ (reference sequence). This CDR3 comprises 14 residues. DNA for the CDR3: TGTGCCAGCCAAAGGGGACAACTACCCTACGAGCAGTACTTC. It codes for CASQRGQLPYEQYF.

J is TRBJ2-3 and V is TRBV19; D remains unclear. The CDR3 runs 11 residues. The V and J ends lost 7 bases and 2 bases respectively, with 4 bases between them. Germline V lookup: CDR1 LNHDA, CDR2 SQIVND (reference sequence). CDR3: CASTNTDTQYF. The DNA for the CDR3 is TGTGCCAGTACCAACACAGATACGCAGTATTTT.

The chain couples TRBV19 to TRBJ2-4; D tentatively reads TRBD1 or TRBD2 (5 bases each). The CDR3 sequence is 16 residues long. Germline values: CDR1 LNHDA, CDR2 SQIVND (reference sequence). V gave up 6 bases and J gave up 3 bases, with 18 bases separating them. The DNA of the CDR3 is TGTGCCAGTAGGATCAAAATGGGGGTTGGCAAAAACATTCAGTACTTC. Translation gives CASRIKMGVGKNIQYF.